This TCR beta chain stems from a study of cytotoxic CD8 clonotypes in ibrutinib-treated CLL. Study-wide context: Patients gave response samples after a median around eleven months of treatment, range 6 to 36. Overall study findings and caveats: Clonality measured at baseline exceeded age-matched healthy donors, tracking circulating CD8+ T-cell counts. At progression, clonality fell back toward baseline after rising at ibrutinib response. Contraction or stability on treatment characterized the public clonotypes, which were uncommon.

This CDR3 spans 13 amino acids. The V gene's germline CDR1 is SGHNT and CDR2 YENEEA. V was shortened by 5 bases and J by 4 bases, with 9 bases between the two germline ends. Produced via immunoSEQ multiplex PCR; TCRdb's table is partial and in-frame only. Among some 84,000 clones listed, about 86% were seen once. Regarding this clone: Its antigen is currently unknown.

The sequences come from PBMCs, collected before ibrutinib treatment. The genes are TRBV11-3 and TRBJ1-5; no reliable D call. The TCR comes from a human donor with chronic lymphocytic leukemia. In nucleotides, the CDR3 is TGTGCCAGCAGCGCCGGGAGGAATCAGCCCCAGCATTTT. Amino acid sequence: CASSAGRNQPQHF.